The 2 T cell receptor beta chains given below trace back to one sample, sequenced in a study of T cell responses to AZD1222 COVID-19 vaccine (dated by TCRdb to the early 2020s). Library method: the immunoSEQ multiplex PCR assay. In TCRdb, the immuneACCESS table is reduced to in-frame sequences with V and J assigned. These tables do not hold every clone; where another copy was compared, an unresolved V gene accounts for under half, and the others remain unexplained. This sample holds more than 85,000 clones; about 85% were observed only once. About 3.3% of the sample is held by the ten biggest clonotypes. According to the study, the label for this sample's time point signals: baseline before first vaccination. Sequenced here: peripheral blood, sampled on day 0 of AZD1222 vaccination. Source of these receptors: an adult in good health.

The rearrangement links TRBV7-2 to TRBJ2-7, with TRBD2 matching 7 bases. This CDR3 is 16 amino acids long. The V segment lost 4 bases and the J segment 2 bases; nucleotides outside the gene matches: 11. Germline V gives CDR1 SGHTA, CDR2 FQGNSA. Written as DNA, the CDR3 is TGTGCCAGCAGCTCCCTTACGGGGCGGGGGACCTACGAGCAGTACTTC. Its translation is CASSSLTGRGTYEQYF.

The V gene is TRBV9, the J gene TRBJ2-2, with D tentatively TRBD1 (5 bases). This CDR3 contains 15 residues. Looked up from germline, CDR1 is SGDLS and CDR2 is YYNGEE. V gave up 4 bases and J gave up 4 bases, with 14 bases separating them. The CDR3 DNA reads as TGTGCCAGCAGCCAATCCCCAGGGTTCACCGGGGAGCTGTTTTTT. Its protein is CASSQSPGFTGELFF.